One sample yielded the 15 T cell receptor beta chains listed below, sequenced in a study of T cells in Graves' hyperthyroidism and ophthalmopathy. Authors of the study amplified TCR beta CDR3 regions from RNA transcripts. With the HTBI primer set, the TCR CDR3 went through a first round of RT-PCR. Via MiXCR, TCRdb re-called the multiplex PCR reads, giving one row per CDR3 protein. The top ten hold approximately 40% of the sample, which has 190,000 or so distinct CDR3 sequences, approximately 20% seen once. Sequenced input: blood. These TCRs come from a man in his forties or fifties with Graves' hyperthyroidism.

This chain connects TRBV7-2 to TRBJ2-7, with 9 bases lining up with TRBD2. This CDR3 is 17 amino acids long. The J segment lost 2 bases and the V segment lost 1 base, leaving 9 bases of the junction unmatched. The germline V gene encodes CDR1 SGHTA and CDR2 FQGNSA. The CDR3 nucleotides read TGTGCCAGCAGCTTAGTTTTGGGCGGGGGGGCCACCTACGAGCAGTACTTC. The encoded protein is CASSLVLGGGATYEQYF. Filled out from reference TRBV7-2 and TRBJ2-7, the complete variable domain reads GAGVSQSPSNKVTEKGKDVELRCDPISGHTALYWYRQSLGQGLEFLIYFQGNSAPDKSGLPSDRFSAERTGGSVSTLTIQRTQQEDSAVYLCASSLVLGGGATYEQYFGPGTRLTVT.

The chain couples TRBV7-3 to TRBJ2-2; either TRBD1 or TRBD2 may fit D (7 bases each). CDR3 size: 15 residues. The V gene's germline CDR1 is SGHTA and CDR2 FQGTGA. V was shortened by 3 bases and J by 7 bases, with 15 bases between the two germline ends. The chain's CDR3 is CASSFRGGGFGELFF. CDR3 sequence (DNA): TGTGCCAGCAGCTTCCGGGGAGGGGGCTTCGGGGAGCTGTTTTTT.

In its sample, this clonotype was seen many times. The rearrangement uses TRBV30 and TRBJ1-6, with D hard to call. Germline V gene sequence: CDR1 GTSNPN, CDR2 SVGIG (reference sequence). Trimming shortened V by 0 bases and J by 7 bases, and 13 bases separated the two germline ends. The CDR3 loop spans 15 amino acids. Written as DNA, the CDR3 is TGTGCCTGGAGTGTCTTTGGTGCGGGGAATTCACCCCTCCACTTT. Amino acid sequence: CAWSVFGAGNSPLHF. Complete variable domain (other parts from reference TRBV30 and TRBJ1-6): SQTIHQWPATLVQPVGSPLSLECTVEGTSNPNLYWYRQAAGRGLQLLFYSVGIGQISSEVPQNLSASRPQDRQFILSSKKLLLSDSGFYLCAWSVFGAGNSPLHFGNGTRLTVT.

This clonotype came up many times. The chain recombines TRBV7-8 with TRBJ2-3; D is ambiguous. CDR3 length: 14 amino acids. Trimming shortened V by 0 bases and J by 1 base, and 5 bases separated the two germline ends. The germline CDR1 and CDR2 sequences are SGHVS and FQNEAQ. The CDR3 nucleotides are TGTGCCAGCAGCTTAGCGGTTGGCACAGATACGCAGTATTTT. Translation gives CASSLAVGTDTQYF.

CDR3 nucleotides: TGTGCCAGCATTCTTACCCCAGGGGGCGGTGGTGAGACCCAGTACTTC. Translating gives CASILTPGGGGETQYF. The V and J genes are TRBV5-5 and TRBJ2-5, with 8 bases fitting TRBD1. V lost 6 bases to trimming and J lost 5 bases; unmatched junction nucleotides: 15. The germline V gene has CDR1 SGHKS and CDR2 YYEKEE (reference sequence). The CDR3 runs to 16 residues.

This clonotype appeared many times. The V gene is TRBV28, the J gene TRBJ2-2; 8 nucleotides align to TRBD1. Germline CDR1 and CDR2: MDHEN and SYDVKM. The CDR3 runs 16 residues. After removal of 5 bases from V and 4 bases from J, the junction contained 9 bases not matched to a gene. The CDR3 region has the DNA TGTGCCAGCAGTAAAGGACAGGGCAGTCGCACCGGGGAGCTGTTTTTT. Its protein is CASSKGQGSRTGELFF.

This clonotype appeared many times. The DNA for the CDR3 is TGTGCCAGCAGCTTAGGACAGGCCGGTTATTCACCCCTCCACTTT. Protein: CASSLGQAGYSPLHF. The rearrangement links TRBV7-2 to TRBJ1-6; TRBD1 is a possible D gene (6 bases). This CDR3 comprises 15 residues. Trimming removed 1 base from V and 8 bases from J, with 12 bases in between. CDR1 is SGHTA, CDR2 FQGNSA, per germline.

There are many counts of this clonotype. Here the CDR3 DNA reads TGTGCCAGCAGTGAAGGGCGGACATCGGGCGAGCAGTACTTC. This gives the protein CASSEGRTSGEQYF. The chain joins TRBV2 to TRBJ2-7, with a tentative D call TRBD1 (5 bases). The CDR3 is made up of 14 amino acids. V was trimmed by 1 base and J by 6 bases, leaving 13 bases between them. The germline gives CDR1 SNHLY, CDR2 FYNNEI.

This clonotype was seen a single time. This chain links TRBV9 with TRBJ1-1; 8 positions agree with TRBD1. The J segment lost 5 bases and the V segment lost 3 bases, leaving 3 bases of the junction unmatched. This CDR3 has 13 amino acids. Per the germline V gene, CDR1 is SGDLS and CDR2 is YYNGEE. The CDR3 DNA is TGTGCCAGCAGCGCGACAGGGGAGACTGAAGCTTTCTTT. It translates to CASSATGETEAFF.

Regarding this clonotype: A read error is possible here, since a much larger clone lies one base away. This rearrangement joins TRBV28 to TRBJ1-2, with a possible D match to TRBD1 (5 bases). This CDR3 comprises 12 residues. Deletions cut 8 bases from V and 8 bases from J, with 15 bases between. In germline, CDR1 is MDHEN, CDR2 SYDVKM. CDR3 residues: CASWVLQGGYTF. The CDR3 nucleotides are TGTGCCAGCTGGGTTCTGCAGGGAGGCTACACCTTC.

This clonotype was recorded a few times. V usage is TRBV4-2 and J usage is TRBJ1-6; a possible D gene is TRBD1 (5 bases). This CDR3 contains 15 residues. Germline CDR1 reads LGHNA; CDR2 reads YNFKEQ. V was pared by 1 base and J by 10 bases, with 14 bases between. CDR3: CASSQVSGTGSPLHF. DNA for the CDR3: TGTGCCAGCAGCCAAGTATCGGGGACGGGGTCACCCCTCCACTTT.

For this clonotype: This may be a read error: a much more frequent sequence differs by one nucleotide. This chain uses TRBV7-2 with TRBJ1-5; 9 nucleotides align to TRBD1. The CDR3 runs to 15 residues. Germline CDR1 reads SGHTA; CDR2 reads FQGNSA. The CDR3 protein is CASSFDRGGNQPRHF. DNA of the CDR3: TGTGCCAGCAGCTTCGACAGGGGGGGAAATCAGCCCCGGCATTTT.

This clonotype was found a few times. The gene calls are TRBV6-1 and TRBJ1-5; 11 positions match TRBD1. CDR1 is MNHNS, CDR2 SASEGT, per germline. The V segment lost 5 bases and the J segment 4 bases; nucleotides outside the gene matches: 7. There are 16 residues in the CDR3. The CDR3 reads CASSKYGQGANQPQHF. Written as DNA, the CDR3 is TGTGCCAGCAGTAAATATGGACAGGGGGCGAATCAGCCCCAGCATTTT.

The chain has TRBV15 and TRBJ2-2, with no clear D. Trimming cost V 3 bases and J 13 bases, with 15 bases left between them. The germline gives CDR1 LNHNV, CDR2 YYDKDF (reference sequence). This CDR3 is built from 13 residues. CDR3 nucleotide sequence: TGTGCCACCAGCAGTCAAAAGACGGCAGGGCTGTTTTTT. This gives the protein CATSSQKTAGLFF.

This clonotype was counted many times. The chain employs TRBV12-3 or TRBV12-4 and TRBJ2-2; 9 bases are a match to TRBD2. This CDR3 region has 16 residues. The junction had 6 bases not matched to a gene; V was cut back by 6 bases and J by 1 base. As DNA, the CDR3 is TGTGCCAGCAGGGCGGGGGGGCCTTGGAACACCGGGGAGCTGTTTTTT. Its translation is CASRAGGPWNTGELFF.